These T cell receptor beta chains were read from a single sample in a study of Graves' ophthalmopathy and Graves' hyperthyroidism. TCRdb re-analysed the multiplex PCR reads in MiXCR, keeping a single row per CDR3 protein. Of roughly 610,000 distinct CDR3 sequences in the sample, approximately 21% were seen once. Sequencing was carried out using peripheral blood. The receptors were gathered from a young woman with stable Graves' hyperthyroidism. Some clones in this sample may be carry-over from other donors' samples. The CDR3 runs from the conserved cysteine through the conserved F or W. The D gene is left open where the match is weak. Size is stated for part of the rows, as once, few or many counts, or as a class when the clone is expanded.

J,V,size,D,DNA,CDR3
TRBJ1-1,TRBV6-6,many,-,TGTGCCAGCAGTTCCCGGGCCGGGGGGAGACAGCGATCGAACACTGAAGCTTTCTTT,CASSSRAGGRQRSNTEAFF
TRBJ2-7,TRBV12-3/TRBV12-4,-,-,TGTGCCAGCAGTTTTTCCCAGGGGCTCTCCTACGAGCAGTACTTC,CASSFSQGLSYEQYF
TRBJ1-1,TRBV6-1,-,-,TGTGCCAGCAGTGACTACTTGAACACTGAAGCTTTCTTT,CASSDYLNTEAFF
TRBJ1-6,TRBV13,many,-,TGTGCCAGCAGCCCCCGTAGGAGTTCACCCCTCCACTTT,CASSPRRSSPLHF
TRBJ2-2,TRBV2,few,-,TGTGCCAGCAGGTCTTGGGGGAGCACCGGGGAGCTGTTTTTT,CASRSWGSTGELFF
TRBJ2-1,TRBV30,many,-,TGTGCCTGGAGTGTGAGGCTAGCCAGCTCCTACAATGAGCAGTTCTTC,CAWSVRLASSYNEQFF
TRBJ1-5,TRBV10-3,many,-,TGTGCCATCAGTGAGTCGAGTGATCAGCCCCAGCATTTT,CAISESSDQPQHF
TRBJ1-1,TRBV20-1,few,-,TGCAGTGCCGACGGGAACATATTT,CSADGNIF
TRBJ1-1,TRBV6-1,-,TRBD1,TGTGCCAGCAGTGAAGTGGGGACAGGCGGAGAAGCTTTCTTT,CASSEVGTGGEAFF
TRBJ1-1,TRBV25-1,-,TRBD1,TGTGCCAGCAGTACCCGGGACAGGGGTTTTACGGTAGCTTTCTTT,CASSTRDRGFTVAFF
TRBJ1-1,TRBV7-9,many,TRBD1,TGTGCCAGCAGCAACAGGGGACCTAACGCTGAAGCTTTCTTT,CASSNRGPNAEAFF
TRBJ2-7,TRBV5-1,-,TRBD2,TGCGCCAGCAGCTTGGGGGTAGCGGGGGCCTCCTACGAGCAGTACTTC,CASSLGVAGASYEQYF
TRBJ1-1,TRBV7-8,many,TRBD1,TGTGCCAGTTCGGGGGTGACAGGGATGGGAACTGAAGCTTTCTTT,CASSGVTGMGTEAFF
TRBJ1-5,TRBV18,many,TRBD1,TGTGCCAGCTCCCCACAACAGGGGAGCAATCAGCCCCAGCATTTT,CASSPQQGSNQPQHF
TRBJ2-7,TRBV19,many,TRBD1,TGTGCCAGTAGTATTGGACAGGGAAGCTCCTACGAGCAGTACTTC,CASSIGQGSSYEQYF
TRBJ2-7,TRBV29-1,-,-,TGCAGCGTTGAAGATCGAGCCAGTCAGTACGAGCAGTACTTC,CSVEDRASQYEQYF
TRBJ2-7,TRBV27,many,-,TGTGCCAGCGGGAAGGGGGCTAGCGCAGCCTACGAGCAGTACTTC,CASGKGASAAYEQYF
TRBJ2-7,TRBV5-1,many,-,TGCGCCAGCAGCTTGGGTCCGGGAAACTACGAGCAGTACTTC,CASSLGPGNYEQYF
TRBJ1-1,TRBV10-3,-,-,TGTGCCATCAGTGATAAGCGGAACACTGAAGCTTTCTTT,CAISDKRNTEAFF
TRBJ2-2,TRBV11-2,-,-,TGTGCCAGCAGCTTAGTTTGGGACTCCGGGGAGAACACCGGGGAGCTGTTTTTT,CASSLVWDSGENTGELFF
TRBJ2-2,TRBV2,-,-,TGTGCCAGCAGTGAAAAGAGGGCGGGGCCCAACACCGGGGAGCTGTTTTTT,CASSEKRAGPNTGELFF
TRBJ1-1,TRBV27,-,-,TGTGCCAGCAGTGACGCCGGGGCTCGGAACACTGAAGCTTTCTTT,CASSDAGARNTEAFF
TRBJ1-1,TRBV12-3/TRBV12-4,few,TRBD1,TGTGCCAGCAGTGCCGACCTGGGCAGGGGGACTGAAGCTTTCTTT,CASSADLGRGTEAFF
TRBJ2-5,TRBV4-2,many,TRBD2,TGTGCCAGCAGCCAGGGAGCGGGAGTCGATGAGACCCAGTACTTC,CASSQGAGVDETQYF
TRBJ2-2,TRBV19,-,TRBD1,TGTGCCAGTAGTTTCCGGGACAGGGCCACCGGGGAGCTGTTTTTT,CASSFRDRATGELFF
TRBJ2-6,TRBV11-2,many,-,TGTGCCAGCAGCCAAACAGGCGCCGGTGGGTCTGGGGCCAACGTCCTGACTTTC,CASSQTGAGGSGANVLTF
TRBJ2-2,TRBV6-1,few,TRBD1,TGTGCCAGCAGTCAACCGGGACAGGGTAGCCGCTACACCGGGGAGCTGTTTTTT,CASSQPGQGSRYTGELFF
TRBJ1-5,TRBV12-3/TRBV12-4,many,-,TGTGCCAGCAGTTCAACGCGGGGGACCCACATTCAGCCCCAGCATTTT,CASSSTRGTHIQPQHF
TRBJ2-5,TRBV6-2/TRBV6-3,once,-,TGTGCCAGCACCTCTTTAACGGCCTCACAAGAGACCCAGTACTTC,CASTSLTASQETQYF
TRBJ2-2,TRBV18,few,-,TGTGCCAGCTCACCACCGGAGGGGGCTATCACCGGGGAGCTGTTTTTT,CASSPPEGAITGELFF
TRBJ2-5,TRBV6-5,-,-,TGTGCCAGCAGTTTAGGGCGGGCGATAAACCAAGAGACCCAGTACTTC,CASSLGRAINQETQYF
TRBJ2-5,TRBV28,-,TRBD1,TGTGCCAGCAGACAGGGACAGTCTGGGGAGACCCAGTACTTC,CASRQGQSGETQYF
TRBJ1-2,TRBV6-2/TRBV6-3,-,-,TGTGCCAGCAGAGACATAGGCTACACCTTC,CASRDIGYTF
TRBJ2-7,TRBV4-1,many,-,TGCGCCAGCAGCCGCACTCCAGGCGACGAGCAGTACTTC,CASSRTPGDEQYF
TRBJ1-6,TRBV12-3/TRBV12-4,-,TRBD1,TGTGCCAGCAGTTTCCGACAGGGATCAGCCCCCCTCCACTTT,CASSFRQGSAPLHF
TRBJ1-5,TRBV30,many,-,TGTGCCTGGAGTGTTGTCCGGCCCCAGCATTTT,CAWSVVRPQHF
TRBJ2-2,TRBV24-1,-,-,TGTGCCACCAGTGAAGAACCGGACACCGGGGAGCTGTTTTTT,CATSEEPDTGELFF
TRBJ1-1,TRBV6-1,-,-,TGTGCCAGCAGCAAGGAGGAGAACACTGAAGCTTTCTTT,CASSKEENTEAFF
TRBJ1-6,TRBV12-3/TRBV12-4,many,-,TGTGCCAGCACCTCCACCAGGGCGAATTCACCCCTCCACTTT,CASTSTRANSPLHF
TRBJ1-1,TRBV5-1,many,TRBD1,TGCGCCAGCAGCTTGGAGGGGGCGGAGAACACTGAAGCTTTCTTT,CASSLEGAENTEAFF
TRBJ1-2,TRBV11-2,many,-,TGTGCCAGCAGCTTAGACTGGACAGACGGGAGTAACTATGGCTACACCTTC,CASSLDWTDGSNYGYTF
TRBJ2-3,TRBV4-1,-,-,TGCGCCAGCAGCCGAATCCCGGGGGCATATACGCAGTATTTT,CASSRIPGAYTQYF
TRBJ1-5,TRBV7-6,many,-,TGTGCCAGCAGCTCCCGCGGGGGTTCTCAGCCCCAGCATTTT,CASSSRGGSQPQHF
TRBJ2-7,TRBV5-6,many,-,TGTGCCAGCAGCCGTCGGGGCTACGAGCAGTACTTC,CASSRRGYEQYF
TRBJ1-2,TRBV5-1,few,-,TGCGCCAGCAGCGCCCAGGGAGACGGCTACACCTTC,CASSAQGDGYTF
TRBJ1-5,TRBV27,many,-,TGTGCCAGCAGGCCAGCAAGACGGTATAGCAATCAGCCCCAGCATTTT,CASRPARRYSNQPQHF
TRBJ2-5,TRBV6-5,many,TRBD1,TGTGCCAGCAGTTCTTGGACAGGGGGCAAAGAGACCCAGTACTTC,CASSSWTGGKETQYF
TRBJ1-6,TRBV5-5,-,TRBD1,TGTGCCAGCAGCTTGGCATCCGCGGGACAGAGCAGCTATAATTCACCCCTCCACTTT,CASSLASAGQSSYNSPLHF
TRBJ1-2,TRBV6-5,many,-,TGTGCCAGCAGTTCCGACACGTACGGCTACACCTTC,CASSSDTYGYTF
TRBJ1-2,TRBV2,-,TRBD1,TGTGCCAGCAAGGGACAGGGGCGAACCTATGGCTACACCTTC,CASKGQGRTYGYTF
TRBJ2-2,TRBV6-1,-,TRBD1,TGTGCCAGCAGTGAAGTACGGCCCGACAGGGGGCCCGGGGAGCTGTTTTTT,CASSEVRPDRGPGELFF
TRBJ2-2,TRBV7-3,few,-,TGTGCCAGCAGCTTGACACAGGGTTTTGGGAACACCGGGGAGCTGTTTTTT,CASSLTQGFGNTGELFF